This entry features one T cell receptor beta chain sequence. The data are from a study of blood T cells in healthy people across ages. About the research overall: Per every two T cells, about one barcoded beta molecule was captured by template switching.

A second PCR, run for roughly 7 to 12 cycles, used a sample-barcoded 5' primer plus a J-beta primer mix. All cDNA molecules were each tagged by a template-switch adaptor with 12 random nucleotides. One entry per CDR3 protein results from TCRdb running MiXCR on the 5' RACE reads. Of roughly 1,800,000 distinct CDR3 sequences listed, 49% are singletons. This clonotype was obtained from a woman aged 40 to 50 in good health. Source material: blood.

CDR3 loop: CATSSNRGPYNEQYF. The CDR3, as DNA: TGTGCCACCAGTTCGAACAGGGGTCCCTACAATGAGCAGTACTTC. V and J are TRBV24-1 and TRBJ2-7; 7 bases are a match to TRBD1. This CDR3 has 15 residues. Trimming cost V 6 bases and J 7 bases; bases outside gene matches: 14. The germline CDR1 and CDR2 sequences are KGHDR and SFDVKD.